The entry below describes one TCR beta chain. Its cognate antigen is unknown. This sample is drawn from a study of identical twins. Trimming took 10 bases from V and 4 from J; bases not matched to a gene: 3. Germline CDR1 is SGHTA and CDR2 is FQGNSA. The CDR3 covers 14 residues. TCRdb called the 5' RACE reads again in MiXCR, with one record for every CDR3 protein. The sample has 500,000 to 550,000 distinct CDR3 sequences; around 22% are singletons. General study points: Conclusions came from cross-sectional statistical analysis, not from following the same donors.

These data are also associated with another study on yellow fever vaccine responses in identical twins.

This receptor was identified in a woman aged 18-35 years in good health. Material for sequencing was CD4+ T cells sorted from blood. This chain uses TRBV7-2 with TRBJ2-1; 14 bases agree with TRBD2. CDR3 amino acids: CAIGTSGGYNEQFF. The CDR3 DNA sequence: TGTGCCATCGGGACTAGCGGGGGTTACAATGAGCAGTTCTTC.